Below are 23 T cell receptor beta chains sequenced from a single sample in a study of vaccination and CD4 T cells after COVID-19. No antigens are known for them. Indicated treatment: 10-day PBMC culture with coronavirus spike peptide pools or control peptides (ViraFEST assay). The Oncomine TCR Beta short-read assay sequenced DNA from cultured CD4+ T cells. TCRdb processed the PCR reads anew with MiXCR; each CDR3 protein has one entry. Seen here are some 15,000 distinct CDR3 sequences, around 48% observed once, and the top ten hold around 15%. The sequenced material came from CD4+ T cells from blood, cultured in vitro. The receptors shown here come from a human donor who had recovered from COVID-19.

The chain couples TRBV7-8 to TRBJ2-7; possibly TRBD1 for D (6 bases). Germline V gives CDR1 SGHVS, CDR2 FQNEAQ. CDR3 length: 15 amino acids. The V end lost 5 bases, the J end lost 7 bases, and 21 bases lay between the germline ends. The CDR3 nucleotides are TGTGCCAGCAGCCGAACCTCGGCCAACGGACAGGAGCAGTACTTC. Translation: CASSRTSANGQEQYF.

The rearrangement links TRBV27 to TRBJ2-1; 7 bases agree with TRBD1. V gave up 3 bases and J gave up 4 bases; unmatched junction bases: 9. The CDR3 is 16 amino acids. Per germline, CDR1 MNHEY and CDR2 SMNVEV (reference sequence). CDR3 DNA sequence: TGTGCCAGCAGTTTCTTGGGACAGCCGGCATACAATGAGCAGTTCTTC. It yields the protein CASSFLGQPAYNEQFF.

The chain combines TRBV25-1 with TRBJ2-7; D possibly corresponds to TRBD2 (6 bases). The CDR3 has 13 residues. Germline V gene data show CDR1 as MGHDK and CDR2 as SYGVNS. Trimming cost V 1 base and J 5 bases, with 9 bases left between them. The CDR3 DNA reads TGTGCCAGCAGTGAATTCGGAGGGAACGAGCAGTACTTC. It specifies CASSEFGGNEQYF.

The chain has TRBV19 and TRBJ1-5; maybe TRBD1 (6 bases). The CDR3 sequence is 15 residues long. V was clipped by 6 bases and J by 1 base, with 13 bases between them. CDR1 is LNHDA and CDR2 is SQIVND in the germline V gene (reference sequence). The CDR3 here is CASSRDTASNQPQHF. CDR3 nucleotides: TGTGCCAGTAGCCGGGACACCGCGAGCAATCAGCCCCAGCATTTT. The whole variable domain, filled in from reference TRBV19 and TRBJ1-5, reads DGGITQSPKYLFRKEGQNVTLSCEQNLNHDAMYWYRQDPGQGLRLIYYSQIVNDFQKGDIAEGYSVSREKKESFPLTVTSAQKNPTAFYLCASSRDTASNQPQHFGDGTRLSIL.

This chain links TRBV2 with TRBJ1-6, with D perhaps TRBD1 (5 bases). Per the germline V gene, CDR1 is SNHLY and CDR2 is FYNNEI. V was clipped by 4 bases and J by 7 bases, with 11 bases between them. This CDR3 is 14 amino acids long. The DNA of the CDR3 is TGTGCCAGCAGTGGCAGGGTGGGCAATTCACCCCTCCACTTT. Translating it yields CASSGRVGNSPLHF.

The rearrangement uses TRBV4-1 and TRBJ2-7; 8 bases map to TRBD1. The CDR3 is 14 amino acids. CDR1 is MGHRA and CDR2 is YSYEKL in the germline V gene. Trimming at V came to 1 base and at J to 2 bases, leaving 1 base not matched to a gene. The DNA of the CDR3 is TGCGCCAGCAGCCAAGCCAGGGGGCCCTACGAGCAGTACTTC. It is translated as CASSQARGPYEQYF.

This clonotype was recorded a few times. The chain is built from TRBV6-2 or TRBV6-3 and TRBJ2-5; 7 bases fit TRBD2. CDR1 is MNHEY and CDR2 is SVGEGT in the germline V gene. V lost 7 bases to trimming and J lost 4 bases; unmatched junction nucleotides: 9. The CDR3 consists of 14 residues. The chain's CDR3 is CASTPLAGVETQYF. The CDR3 DNA reads as TGTGCCAGCACTCCCTTGGCGGGGGTAGAGACCCAGTACTTC.

This clonotype occurred a few times. This sequence joins TRBV7-2 and TRBJ2-5; D gene unclear. Trimming took 2 bases from V and 5 from J, leaving 6 bases between them. In germline, CDR1 is SGHTA, CDR2 FQGNSA. The CDR3 is 12 residues long. This chain's CDR3 is CASSLFTETQYF. In nucleotides, the CDR3 is TGTGCCAGCAGCTTATTTACGGAGACCCAGTACTTC.

This chain joins TRBV7-2 and TRBJ2-1, with 10 bases matching TRBD2. This CDR3 spans 15 amino acids. The germline gives CDR1 SGHTA, CDR2 FQGNSA. V gave up 6 bases and J gave up 4 bases; unmatched junction bases: 6. The CDR3 region has the DNA TGTGCCAGCAGTCTTAGCGGGAGGTATTACAATGAGCAGTTCTTC. Translated, it gives CASSLSGRYYNEQFF.

In DNA form, the CDR3 reads TGTGCCAGCAGTGCCGGGGGGCACAATGAGCAGTTCTTC. Its protein product is CASSAGGHNEQFF. The chain links TRBV6-4 to TRBJ2-1; tentative D call: TRBD2 (7 bases). Between the trimmed V and J ends, which lost 4 bases and 5 bases, there was a span of 9 bases. CDR3 length equals 13 residues. Germline assignment: CDR1 MRHNA and CDR2 SNTAGT.

This clonotype came up a few times. The V call is TRBV7-9, the J call TRBJ2-7; D not resolved. The germline gives CDR1 SEHNR, CDR2 FQNEAQ (reference sequence). V shed 5 bases and J shed 6 bases, with 17 bases lying between them. There are 14 residues in the CDR3. The CDR3 is CASSPDRPVSEQYF. The CDR3 nucleotides are TGTGCCAGCAGCCCTGACCGTCCAGTCTCCGAGCAGTACTTC.

The table lists this clonotype with a few counts. This chain connects TRBV6-7 to TRBJ2-5; D might be TRBD1 (6 bases). TRBV6-7 qualifies as an ORF whose function is uncertain. The CDR3 is made up of 12 amino acids. Between the trimmed V and J ends, which lost 9 bases and 5 bases, there was a span of 13 bases. CDR3 amino acids: CARRTVGETQYF. The DNA of the CDR3 is TGTGCCAGACGGACAGTCGGGGAGACCCAGTACTTC.

V is TRBV20-1 and J is TRBJ1-6, with no clear D. The CDR3 consists of 15 residues. The V gene lost 6 bases and the J gene lost 0 bases, with 12 bases spanning the gap. Germline V gene data show CDR1 as DFQATT and CDR2 as SNEGSKA (reference sequence). The CDR3 protein is CSAWVGSSYNSPLHF. CDR3 nucleotides: TGCAGTGCCTGGGTCGGCAGCTCCTATAATTCACCCCTCCACTTT.

This clonotype was detected only a few times. Germline is not matched at one junction end, which may reflect a read error. The chain links TRBV11-3 to TRBJ2-3, with D perhaps assigned TRBD1 or TRBD2 (5 bases each). Looked up from germline, CDR1 is SGHNT and CDR2 is YENEEA. The CDR3 is made up of 13 amino acids. The CDR3 reads CASSLVPGRAPDF. The DNA of the CDR3 is TGTGCCAGCAGCTTAGTCCCGGGACGGGCCCCCGATTTT.

This clonotype occurred a few times. The chain has TRBV7-2 and TRBJ1-2; possible D gene TRBD1, 5 bases. The germline gives CDR1 SGHTA, CDR2 FQGNSA. V lost 5 bases and J 6 bases, leaving 13 bases between the germline ends. The CDR3 sequence is 13 residues long. In nucleotides, the CDR3 is TGTGCCAGCAGCCCACCCATGGGGCATGGCTACACCTTC. It codes for CASSPPMGHGYTF.

The chain links TRBV5-4 to TRBJ2-5; 10 bases line up with TRBD2. Trimming removed 4 bases from V and 3 bases from J; junction bases left unmatched: 9. Looked up from germline, CDR1 is SGHNT and CDR2 is YYREEE (reference sequence). This CDR3 has 16 residues. The DNA for the CDR3 is TGTGCCAGCAGCCCCCCTCCAGGGACTAGCGAAGAGACCCAGTACTTC. It encodes CASSPPPGTSEETQYF.

This clonotype was seen a handful of times. The genes are TRBV7-2 and TRBJ2-7; TRBD2 aligns across 7 bases. The CDR3 contains 14 residues. CDR1 and CDR2 from the germline V gene are SGHTA and FQGNSA. Trimming cost V 5 bases and J 3 bases; bases outside gene matches: 7. This CDR3 is CASSPRRGIYEQYF. CDR3 coding DNA: TGTGCCAGCAGCCCTAGGCGGGGGATCTACGAGCAGTACTTC.

The chain recombines TRBV4-1 with TRBJ2-7, with a possible D match to TRBD2 (5 bases). Germline assignment: CDR1 MGHRA and CDR2 YSYEKL. The CDR3 is 15 residues long. Trimming took 1 base from V and 3 from J, leaving 13 bases between them. The CDR3 region is CASSQGTSLDYEQYF. The CDR3 coding sequence is TGCGCCAGCAGCCAAGGGACTTCGTTGGACTACGAGCAGTACTTC.

Only a few counts were recorded for this clonotype. The chain joins TRBV6-1 to TRBJ1-2; 11 bases line up with TRBD1. The CDR3 sequence is 15 residues long. The V and J ends lost 7 bases and 4 bases, in that order; junction bases with no gene match: 8. Germline CDR1 MNHNS, CDR2 SASEGT. Here the CDR3 reads CASTTGTGGAYGYTF. The CDR3 DNA reads TGTGCCAGCACCACCGGGACAGGGGGTGCCTATGGCTACACCTTC.

The CDR3 DNA reads as TGCAGTGCTAGAGACGGGGTACGGGGGAACACTGAAGCTTTCTTT. Protein product: CSARDGVRGNTEAFF. This rearrangement joins TRBV20-1 to TRBJ1-1; D remains ambiguous. V was pared by 0 bases and J by 1 base, with 12 bases between. Per the germline V gene, CDR1 is DFQATT and CDR2 is SNEGSKA (reference sequence). CDR3 size: 15 residues.

The chain combines TRBV19 with TRBJ1-5; perhaps TRBD1 as D (6 bases). The ends were cut back, 8 bases at V and 7 bases at J, with 21 bases in the middle. Germline-derived CDR1 and CDR2 are LNHDA and SQIVND (reference sequence). CDR3 size: 15 residues. The CDR3 nucleotides read TGTGCCAGTTCACGAGATTCGGACAGCTACCAGCCCCAGCATTTT. It codes for CASSRDSDSYQPQHF.

This clonotype was observed a few times. The rearrangement uses TRBV7-8 and TRBJ2-7; TRBD1 matches at 9 bases. The V segment lost 2 bases and the J segment 3 bases; nucleotides outside the gene matches: 5. Germline V lookup: CDR1 SGHVS, CDR2 FQNEAQ. This CDR3 spans 15 amino acids. CDR3 residues: CASSLRQGGIYEQYF. CDR3 DNA: TGTGCCAGCAGCTTAAGACAGGGGGGAATCTACGAGCAGTACTTC.

In this sample, this clonotype is medium-sized. The CDR3 region has the DNA TGTGCCAGCAGTGAAGGCCTCCGGGCTTTCTTT. This codes for CASSEGLRAFF. J is TRBJ1-1 and V is TRBV6-1; no definite D call. Trimming removed 1 base at V and 11 bases at J, with 8 bases between. Per germline, CDR1 MNHNS and CDR2 SASEGT. This CDR3 region has 11 residues.